This T cell receptor beta chain was obtained from a study of cytomegalovirus exposure and HLA in healthy donors. Vbeta (60) and Jbeta (13) primers were used in the PCR. As handled by the study authors: In a later analysis, around 11 million of about 80 million unique beta chains occurred in at least two donors. Only in-frame clones appear in the TCRdb table, and some are missing; sequencing was by immunoSEQ multiplex PCR. Clonal size and the V and J genes are those of that table, whereas D and trimming came from the DNA. The sample's table shows around 46,000 clones. Sequenced material: PBMCs. This clonotype originated in a woman between 40 and 50 years old in good health and CMV-seronegative.

The CDR3 nucleotides are TGTGCCAGCAGCCAAGACATCAGAGGGTCCTACGAGCAGTACTTC. Translation gives CASSQDIRGSYEQYF. The chain uses TRBV27 and TRBJ2-7; possibly TRBD2 for D (5 bases). The CDR3 contains 15 residues. Germline CDR1 reads MNHEY; CDR2 reads SMNVEV (reference sequence). V shed 6 bases and J shed 1 base, with 16 bases lying between them.